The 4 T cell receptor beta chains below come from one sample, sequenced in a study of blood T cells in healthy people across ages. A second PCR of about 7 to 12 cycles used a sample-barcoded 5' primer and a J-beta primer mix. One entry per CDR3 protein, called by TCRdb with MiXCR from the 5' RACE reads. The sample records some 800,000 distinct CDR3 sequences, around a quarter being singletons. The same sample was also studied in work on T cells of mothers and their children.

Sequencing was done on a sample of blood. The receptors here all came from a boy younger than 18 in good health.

CDR3 protein: CASSAPGLADDEQFF. Written as DNA, the CDR3 is TGTGCCAGCAGCGCGCCGGGACTAGCGGACGATGAGCAGTTCTTC. The chain carries TRBV9 and TRBJ2-5, with 11 nucleotides matching TRBD2. Matching the DNA end better, TRBJ2-1 makes the J call doubtful. Germline lookup yields CDR1 SGDLS and CDR2 YYNGEE. This CDR3 comprises 15 residues.

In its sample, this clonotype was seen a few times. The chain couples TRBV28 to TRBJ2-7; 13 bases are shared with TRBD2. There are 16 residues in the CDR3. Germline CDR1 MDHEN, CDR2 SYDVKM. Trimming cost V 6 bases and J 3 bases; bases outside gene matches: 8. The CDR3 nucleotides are TGTGCCAGCAGGGATCTACTAGCGGGAGGGAGCTACGAGCAGTACTTC. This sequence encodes CASRDLLAGGSYEQYF. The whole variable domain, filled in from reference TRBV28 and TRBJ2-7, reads DVKVTQSSRYLVKRTGEKVFLECVQDMDHENMFWYRQDPGLGLRLIYFSYDVKMKEKGDIPEGYSVSREKKERFSLILESASTNQTSMYLCASRDLLAGGSYEQYFGPGTRLTVT.

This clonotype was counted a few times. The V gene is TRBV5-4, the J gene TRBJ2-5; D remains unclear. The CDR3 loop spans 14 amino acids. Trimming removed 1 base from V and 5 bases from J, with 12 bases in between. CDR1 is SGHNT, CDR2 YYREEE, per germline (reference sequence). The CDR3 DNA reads TGTGCCAGCAGCTTGTCTAACACCAGGGAGACCCAGTACTTC. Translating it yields CASSLSNTRETQYF. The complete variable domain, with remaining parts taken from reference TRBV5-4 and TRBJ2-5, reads ETGVTQSPTHLIKTRGQQVTLRCSSQSGHNTVSWYQQALGQGPQFIFQYYREEENGRGNFPPRFSGLQFPNYSSELNVNALELDDSALYLCASSLSNTRETQYFGPGTRLLVL.

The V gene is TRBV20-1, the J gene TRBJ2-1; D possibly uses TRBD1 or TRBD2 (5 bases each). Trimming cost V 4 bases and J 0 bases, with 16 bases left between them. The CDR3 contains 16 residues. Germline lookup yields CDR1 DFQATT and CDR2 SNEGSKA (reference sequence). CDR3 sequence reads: CSATFREGSSYNEQFF. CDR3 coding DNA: TGCAGTGCTACCTTCAGAGAGGGGAGCTCCTACAATGAGCAGTTCTTC.